This paragraph reports one TCR beta chain. Its antigen is still unknown. The method was immunoSEQ multiplex PCR; TCRdb's version includes in-frame clones alone and lacks a portion of them. Among 120,000 to 150,000 clones listed, 85% to 90% were seen once. The CDR3 consists of 11 residues. Germline lookup yields CDR1 DFQATT and CDR2 SNEGSKA (reference sequence). V lost 3 bases and J lost 10, with 7 bases in between. The data were taken from a study of T cell responses to AZD1222 COVID-19 vaccine. Study results and limitations: Unmutated variant regions are reportedly targeted by nearly half of spike-specific TCRs. The donor group comprised mostly white British people and more females; the analysis possibly underestimated clonal diversity. The breadth and depth of Spike-specific TCRs increased once two AZD1222 doses had been given. Baseline testing showed seropositivity in only six or seven AZD1222 recipients.

This chain links TRBV20-1 with TRBJ1-6; D is unclear. This receptor was obtained from an adult in good health. The material sequenced was peripheral blood, taken on day 0 of AZD1222 vaccination. The CDR3 protein is CSASQVSPLHF. CDR3 in DNA: TGCAGTGCTAGCCAAGTATCACCCCTCCACTTT.